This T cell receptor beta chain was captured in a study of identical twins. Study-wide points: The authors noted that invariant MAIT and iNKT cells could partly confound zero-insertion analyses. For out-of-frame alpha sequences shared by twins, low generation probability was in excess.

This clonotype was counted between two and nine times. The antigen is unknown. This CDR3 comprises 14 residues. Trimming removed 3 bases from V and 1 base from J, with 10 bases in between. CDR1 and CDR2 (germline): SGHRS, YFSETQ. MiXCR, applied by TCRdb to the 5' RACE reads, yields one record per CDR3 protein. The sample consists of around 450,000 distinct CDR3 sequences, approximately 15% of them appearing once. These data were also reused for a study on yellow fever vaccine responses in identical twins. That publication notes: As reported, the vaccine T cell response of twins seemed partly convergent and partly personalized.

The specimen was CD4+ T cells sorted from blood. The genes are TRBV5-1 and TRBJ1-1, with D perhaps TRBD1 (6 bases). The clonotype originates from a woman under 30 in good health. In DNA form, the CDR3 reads TGCGCCAGCAGCTCTACGACAGGGAACACTGAAGCTTTCTTT. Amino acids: CASSSTTGNTEAFF.